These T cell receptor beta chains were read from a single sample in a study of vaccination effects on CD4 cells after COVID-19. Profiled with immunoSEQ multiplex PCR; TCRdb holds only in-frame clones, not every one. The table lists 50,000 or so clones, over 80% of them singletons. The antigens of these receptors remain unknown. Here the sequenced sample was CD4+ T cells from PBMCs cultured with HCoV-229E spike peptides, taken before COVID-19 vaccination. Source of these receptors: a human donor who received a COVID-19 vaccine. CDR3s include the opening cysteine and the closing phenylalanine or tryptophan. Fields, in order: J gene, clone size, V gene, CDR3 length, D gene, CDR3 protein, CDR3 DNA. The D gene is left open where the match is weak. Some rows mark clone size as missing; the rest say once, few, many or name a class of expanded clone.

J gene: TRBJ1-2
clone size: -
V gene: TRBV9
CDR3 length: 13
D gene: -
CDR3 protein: CASSVVGGRGYTF
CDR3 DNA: TGTGCCAGCAGCGTAGTCGGCGGACGGGGCTACACCTTC

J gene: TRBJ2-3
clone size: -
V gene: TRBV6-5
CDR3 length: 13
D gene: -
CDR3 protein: CASSYGRGDTQYF
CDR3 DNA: TGTGCCAGCAGTTACGGTCGAGGAGATACGCAGTATTTT

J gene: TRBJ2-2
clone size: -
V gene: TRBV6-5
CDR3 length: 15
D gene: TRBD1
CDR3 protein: CASSRQGAVTGELFF
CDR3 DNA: TGTGCCAGCAGTAGACAGGGGGCGGTCACCGGGGAGCTGTTTTTT

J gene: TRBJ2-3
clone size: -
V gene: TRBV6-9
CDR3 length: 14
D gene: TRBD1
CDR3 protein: CARWDRVDTDTQYF
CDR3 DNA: TGTGCCAGATGGGACAGGGTGGACACAGATACGCAGTATTTT

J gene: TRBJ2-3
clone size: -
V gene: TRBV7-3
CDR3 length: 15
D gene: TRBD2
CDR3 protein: CASSLSGGFTDTQYF
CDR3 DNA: TGTGCCAGCAGCTTATCGGGGGGATTCACAGATACGCAGTATTTT

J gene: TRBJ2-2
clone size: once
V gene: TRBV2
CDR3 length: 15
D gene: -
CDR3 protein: CASSEENLAPGELFF
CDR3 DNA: TGTGCCAGCAGTGAAGAGAATCTAGCGCCCGGGGAGCTGTTTTTT

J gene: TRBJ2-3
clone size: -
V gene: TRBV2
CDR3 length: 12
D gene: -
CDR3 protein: CASSPGTDTQYF
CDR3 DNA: TGTGCCAGCAGTCCCGGGACAGATACGCAGTATTTT

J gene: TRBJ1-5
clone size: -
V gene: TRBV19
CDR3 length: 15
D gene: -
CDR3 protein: CASSRRESGNQPQHF
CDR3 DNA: TGTGCCAGTAGTCGGAGGGAATCGGGCAATCAGCCCCAGCATTTT

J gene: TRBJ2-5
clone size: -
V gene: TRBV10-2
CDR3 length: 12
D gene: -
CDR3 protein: CASSGQKETQYF
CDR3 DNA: TGCGCCAGCAGTGGACAGAAGGAGACCCAGTACTTC

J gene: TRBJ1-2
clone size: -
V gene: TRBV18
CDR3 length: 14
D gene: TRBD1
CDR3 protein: CASSPTGANYGYTF
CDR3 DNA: TGTGCCAGCTCACCGACAGGGGCGAACTATGGCTACACCTTC

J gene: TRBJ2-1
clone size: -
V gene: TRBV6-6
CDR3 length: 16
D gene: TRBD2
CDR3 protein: CASSPLAGLAGGEQFF
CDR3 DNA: TGTGCCAGCAGTCCCCTGGCGGGACTAGCGGGGGGCGAGCAGTTCTTC

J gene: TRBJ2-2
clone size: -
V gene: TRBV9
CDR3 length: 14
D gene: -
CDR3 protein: CASSPSPTREELFF
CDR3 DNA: TGTGCCAGCTCTCCTTCTCCCACGAGGGAGGAGCTGTTTTTT

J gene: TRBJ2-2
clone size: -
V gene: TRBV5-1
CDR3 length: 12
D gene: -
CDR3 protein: CASARDTGELFF
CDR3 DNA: TGCGCCAGCGCCCGTGACACCGGGGAGCTGTTTTTT

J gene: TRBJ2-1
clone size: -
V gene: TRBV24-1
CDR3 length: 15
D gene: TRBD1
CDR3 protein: CATSDFRTGEYEQFF
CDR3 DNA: TGTGCCACCAGTGATTTTAGGACAGGGGAGTATGAGCAGTTCTTC

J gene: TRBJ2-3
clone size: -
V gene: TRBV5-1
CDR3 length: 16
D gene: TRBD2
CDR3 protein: CASSFPSGGFTDTQYF
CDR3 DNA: TGCGCCAGCAGCTTCCCCAGCGGGGGCTTCACAGATACGCAGTATTTT

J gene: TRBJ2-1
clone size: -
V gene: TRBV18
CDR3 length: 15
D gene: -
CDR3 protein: CASSPSERSYNEQFF
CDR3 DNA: TGTGCCAGCTCTCCGAGTGAACGCTCCTACAATGAGCAGTTCTTC

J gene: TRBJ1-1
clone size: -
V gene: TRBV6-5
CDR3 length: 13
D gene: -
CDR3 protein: CASSYYKNTEAFF
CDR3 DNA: TGTGCCAGCAGTTACTATAAGAACACTGAAGCTTTCTTT

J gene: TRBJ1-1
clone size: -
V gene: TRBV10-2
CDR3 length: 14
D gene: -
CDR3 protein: CASRGDLTGSEAFF
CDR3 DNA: TGCGCCAGCAGGGGGGATCTGACAGGTTCCGAAGCTTTCTTT

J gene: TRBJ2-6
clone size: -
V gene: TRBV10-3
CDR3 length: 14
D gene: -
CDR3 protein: CAISEPRGANVLTF
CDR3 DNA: TGTGCCATCAGTGAGCCTCGTGGGGCCAACGTCCTGACTTTC

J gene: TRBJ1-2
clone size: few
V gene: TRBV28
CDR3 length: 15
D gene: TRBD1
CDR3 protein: CASRGTGTGSFGYTF
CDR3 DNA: TGTGCCAGCAGGGGGACCGGGACAGGGTCATTCGGCTACACCTTC

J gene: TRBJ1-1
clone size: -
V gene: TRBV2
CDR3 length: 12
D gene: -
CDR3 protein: CASSDDDTEAFF
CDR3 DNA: TGTGCCAGCAGTGACGACGACACTGAAGCTTTCTTT

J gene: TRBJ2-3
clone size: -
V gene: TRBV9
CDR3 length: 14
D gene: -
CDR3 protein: CASSLRVSTDTQYF
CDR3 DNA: TGTGCCAGCAGCCTCAGGGTTAGCACAGATACGCAGTATTTT